Listed below are T cell receptor beta chains from one sample, sequenced in a study of T cells in Graves' hyperthyroidism and ophthalmopathy. MiXCR was run by TCRdb on the multiplex PCR reads, yielding one entry per CDR3 protein. The sample carries under 300,000 distinct CDR3 sequences, about 25% recorded once. Sequenced material: blood. The source of these receptors is a man between 40 and 49 years old with Graves' hyperthyroidism that later progressed to Graves' ophthalmopathy. Each CDR3 is given with its conserved first and last residue.

V gene	CDR3 length	CDR3 protein
TRBV2	14	CASHKQGLGQPQHF
TRBV9	16	CASSAGIAGGYNEQFF
TRBV30	15	CAWRARTDSNYGYTF
TRBV20-1	12	CSAAGEGGELFF
TRBV6-5	15	CASSYSGTGGSPLHF
TRBV30	14	CAWSTKGQYYGYTF
TRBV7-3	14	CASSPVRDTRGAFF
TRBV28	14	CASSLGLNNQPQHF
TRBV9	12	CASSVGGKEQYF
TRBV27	13	CASSVDGVRGYTF
TRBV7-2	14	CASSLGALGYEQYF
TRBV27	16	CASSLTAATYTGELFF
TRBV12-3/TRBV12-4	16	CASSSESGIAGGEQYF
TRBV10-3	14	CAISPGQGVYGYTF
TRBV6-2/TRBV6-3	14	CASYRVGSNQPQHF
TRBV12-3/TRBV12-4	14	CASGDMSANYGYTF
TRBV12-3/TRBV12-4	13	CASSLTRPGELFF
TRBV6-2/TRBV6-3	13	CASIGPGWTEAFF
TRBV5-4	13	CASSLSRDYEQYF
TRBV3-1	13	CASIDRGVGELFF
TRBV19	15	CASRTREGLNSPLHF
TRBV30	17	CAWSVHRPASQKLELFF
TRBV12-3/TRBV12-4	17	CASSPDIAGYSNQPQHF
TRBV19	15	CASSTGTGENYGYTF
TRBV6-5	12	CASSYGDSGYTF
TRBV5-6	13	CASTTWAVETQYF
TRBV6-1	12	CGVRGGGTEAFF
TRBV6-1	14	CASSLAETTDTQYF
TRBV13	11	CASSSQSRLTF
TRBV6-1	12	CASTRGGSEAFF
TRBV7-8	15	CASSNFGGSDETQYF